This note documents a single T cell receptor (beta chain) sequence. What this receptor recognizes is not known. No base quality information exists; no much larger clone differs at one position. The sample is drawn from a study of blood T cells in healthy people across ages (dated by TCRdb to about 2015). In the study overall: In model experiments, template switching captured roughly one uniquely barcoded TCR beta cDNA molecule for every two T cells. The study measured age-related changes in TCR beta repertoire diversity using deep sequencing normalized with unique cDNA molecular identifiers. The donors were split into four age groups: young (average 16 years), middle-aged (roughly 39), aged (around 67) and long-lived (about 74). To avoid experimental bias, donors of different ages were spread randomly across the sequencing lanes. The study analyzed two additional independent replicas of 1 million unique cDNA reads from the same blood draw for two donors, one aged 18 to 29 and one aged 80 or older. What the authors observed across the whole study: As age increased, observed TCR beta diversity per million T cells dropped in a roughly linear way, and a significant reduction was already evident by age approximately 40. The percentage of naive T cells measured by flow cytometry correlated strongly with observed TCR beta diversity. Since profiling was done on bulk unsorted PBMCs, naive and antigen-experienced compartments could not be conclusively compared. Compared with the aged group, more naive CD4+ T cells, fewer expanded clones and increased TCR diversity were shown by the long-lived group, suggesting age selection. Total diversity estimates from one million sequenced T cells were considered lower bounds and underestimates. Because donor CMV infection status was unknown, age-related changes in expanded clonotypes were potentially confounded.

Based on the germline V gene, the CDR1 and CDR2 sequences are MNHEY and SVGEGT. Reading from cysteine to phenylalanine, the CDR3 counts 16 amino acids. The kept DNA is CDR3 alone, 48 bases in frame from the first base. Trimming removed 5 bases from V and 1 base from J; the gene matches leave 7 bases unexplained. The library was produced with 5' RACE. The instrument was an Illumina HiSeq 2500. A second PCR of 7 to 11 cycles was performed with a sample-barcoded 5' primer and a J-beta primer mix. Each TCR beta cDNA molecule received a unique molecular identifier from a template-switch 5' adaptor carrying 12 random nucleotides. Each sample yielded at least 2.5 million CDR3-containing paired-end reads. First-strand cDNA synthesis was performed from all RNA using the Mint cDNA synthesis kit, with priming by a TRBC-specific oligonucleotide. Following uracil-DNA glycosylase treatment, a first 18-cycle PCR with universal primers M1SS and BC2_uni_R was performed on all cDNA. In the authors' own workflow: For normalization, 1 million high-quality reads, each with a distinct molecular identifier, were randomly selected from each sample. Instead of being binned into consensus sequences, reads with shared molecular identifiers were discarded. MiTCR, run with a Q25 quality threshold and the strictest error-elimination algorithm, handled CDR3 identification, clonotype clustering and error correction. Lower-bound total TCR beta diversity was estimated with a nonparametric unseen species model using Euler transformation. TCRdb took the public reads, trimmed them with fastp at Q25, ran MiXCR for clone calling and kept in-frame beta chains. Rows are combined by CDR3 protein, so each entry shows the most common genes and DNA. It is TCRdb's table, rather than the study itself, that gives the V and J calls and clone size. In all, the sample holds just over 1 million distinct CDR3 sequences, and under 55% of those were seen once. The ten biggest clones cover approximately 17% of the sample.

The 39 donors, aged about 6 to 90 years, were systemically healthy Caucasian individuals from Russia. Ten milliliters of peripheral blood were drawn from each donor into EDTA-treated Vacutainer tubes. PBMCs were isolated by Ficoll-Paque density-gradient centrifugation, with at least 6 million obtained per sample. Total RNA, at least 6 micrograms per sample, was extracted from PBMCs with Trizol reagent. Naive CD45RAhigh/CD27high T cell percentages were measured by flow cytometry on a PBMC aliquot from every donor. This TCR came from a woman aged 60-70 years in good health. Specimen: blood. This sequence uses TRBV6-2 or TRBV6-3 and TRBJ2-7; TRBD2 aligns with 11 central bases. This receptor carries the CDR3 CASSAIAGGRSYEQYF. The DNA sequence is given as TGTGCCAGCAGTGCTATAGCGGGAGGGCGATCCTACGAGCAGTACTTC.